This entry is about one TCR beta chain. The data stem from a study of blood T cell repertoires in COVID-19. About the research overall: Whether acute or convalescent, the COVID-19 samples came from the United States, Italy and Spain. From T cells, B-cell-depleted T cells, or PBMCs came the material, which was cDNA or gDNA.

This CDR3 has 15 amino acids. The germline V gene encodes CDR1 SGHAT and CDR2 FQNNGV. V gave up 0 bases and J gave up 4 bases; unmatched junction bases: 1. Patients in Seattle were enrolled during active infection, then followed longitudinally. In the source study's methods: Reference gene primer amplification gave estimated nucleated cell counts. Libraries were prepared by immunoSEQ multiplex PCR; TCRdb keeps only in-frame clonotypes and omits some of them. V and J calls and clone size come straight from that table; D and trimming were deduced from the DNA. This sample yields roughly 200,000 clones, of which 75% to 85% are seen a single time; roughly 9.6% belongs to the top ten.

The TCR was taken from a woman in her thirties or forties with COVID-19, enrolled during active disease. The V gene is TRBV11-2, the J gene TRBJ2-1; 9 nucleotides line up with TRBD2. The sequenced sample consisted of peripheral blood. The CDR3 protein is CASSLETSGYNEQFF. For the CDR3, the DNA is TGTGCCAGCAGCTTAGAGACTAGCGGATACAATGAGCAGTTCTTC.